This T cell receptor (beta chain) derives from a study of blood T cell repertoires in COVID-19. In the study overall: There were acute and convalescent COVID-19 samples, and they came from the United States, Italy and Spain. T cells, B-cell-depleted T cells, or PBMCs supplied cDNA or gDNA.

In the source study's methods: Estimated nucleated cell counts came from reference gene primer amplification. This table comes from immunoSEQ multiplex PCR, and its TCRdb copy is limited to in-frame clones, with some not included. Clonal size and the V and J genes are those of that table, whereas D and trimming came from the DNA. Of around 300,000 clones in the sample, 88% were seen once. V was trimmed by 3 bases and J by 1 base, leaving 13 bases between them. This CDR3 has 15 amino acids. In germline, CDR1 is SGDLS, CDR2 YYNGEE. Sequencing used peripheral blood. The clonotype originates from a woman between 45 and 65 years old with active or convalescent COVID-19. The chain is built from TRBV9 and TRBJ1-1; D ambiguous. The CDR3 reads CASSAEWQPNTEAFF. CDR3 nucleotides: TGTGCCAGCAGCGCCGAATGGCAACCGAACACTGAAGCTTTCTTT.